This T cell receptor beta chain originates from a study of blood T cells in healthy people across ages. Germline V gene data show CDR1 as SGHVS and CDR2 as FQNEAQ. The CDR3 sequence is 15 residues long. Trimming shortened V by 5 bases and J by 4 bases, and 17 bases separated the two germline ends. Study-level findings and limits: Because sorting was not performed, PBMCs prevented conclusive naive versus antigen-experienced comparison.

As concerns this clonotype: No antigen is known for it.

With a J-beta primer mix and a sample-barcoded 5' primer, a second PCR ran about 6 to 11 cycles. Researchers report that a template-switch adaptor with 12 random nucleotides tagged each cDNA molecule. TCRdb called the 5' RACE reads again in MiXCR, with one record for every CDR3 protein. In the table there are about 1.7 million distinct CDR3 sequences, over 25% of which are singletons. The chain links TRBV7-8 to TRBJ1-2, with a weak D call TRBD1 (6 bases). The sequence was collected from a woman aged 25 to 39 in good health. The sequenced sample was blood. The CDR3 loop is CASSTQAGVSYGYTF. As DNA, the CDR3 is TGTGCCAGCAGCACACAAGCAGGGGTTAGCTATGGCTACACCTTC.